This T cell receptor beta chain was captured in a study of cytomegalovirus exposure and HLA in healthy donors. Study results and caveats: At a 0.05 false discovery rate, a later analysis found approximately 17,000 TCR beta sequences to be associated with HLA alleles.

Remarks on this clone: No antigen is known for it.

This PCR relied on a set of 60 Vbeta primers and 13 Jbeta primers. Sequencing used immunoSEQ multiplex PCR; TCRdb keeps in-frame clones, though not all of them. The repertoire consists of some 130,000 clones, with 75% to 85% occurring once and the leading ten covering over 2.5%. The CDR3 totals 15 residues. J was trimmed by 5 bases and V by 9 bases; bases with no gene match: 15. CDR1 is SGHRS and CDR2 is YFSETQ in the germline V gene. The V and J genes are TRBV5-1 and TRBJ2-5, with 8 bases aligning to TRBD1. Specimen: PBMCs. This clonotype was sampled from a male donor in good health and CMV-seronegative. CDR3 nucleotide sequence: TGCGCCAACACGGAGGGCCAGGGGGCGCGGGAGACCCAGTACTTC. Translating gives CANTEGQGARETQYF.